This paragraph reports one T cell receptor beta chain. This sample also contains other DNA sequences that code for the same CDR3. Unsorted PBMC contributed 250 to 300 ng DNA, tens of thousands of T cell genomes, to each replicate PCR. Sequencing was performed with immunoSEQ multiplex PCR; in TCRdb, only in-frame clones are kept and a portion is missing. The sample consists of 490,000 or so clones, 70% to 85% of them appearing once. The source of the sample is a study of shared clonotypes between healthy human individuals. Study context: The donor group consisted of a couple of women and three men, aged 18 to 49.

The sample was PBMCs. The source of this sequence is a woman aged 40 to 49 in good health. Some clones in this sample may be carry-over from other donors' samples.

The CDR3 protein is CSVRQSMNTEAFF. In DNA form, the CDR3 reads TGCAGCGTCCGTCAATCCATGAACACTGAAGCTTTCTTT. This chain joins TRBV29-1 and TRBJ1-1; D gene ambiguous. Germline V gene sequence: CDR1 SQVTM, CDR2 ANQGSEA. V shed 6 bases and J shed 0 bases, with 11 bases lying between them. The CDR3 contains 13 residues.